This passage covers 32 T cell receptor beta chains from one sample sequenced in a study of T cell changes during pregnancy in multiple sclerosis. This table comes from immunoSEQ multiplex PCR, and its TCRdb copy is limited to in-frame clones, with some not included. Among some 75,000 clones, 90% to 95% were seen once, and the ten largest hold around 1.1%. Sequenced here: peripheral blood, sampled in the second trimester of pregnancy. The receptors come from a female donor with multiple sclerosis, enrolled in a pregnancy study.

V and J are TRBV18 and TRBJ1-2; D uncertain. CDR3 length: 13 residues. V lost 3 bases and J 8 bases, leaving 13 bases between the germline ends. CDR1 KGHSH and CDR2 LQKENI come from the germline V gene. The CDR3: CASSPERVEGYTF. CDR3 sequence (DNA): TGTGCCAGCTCACCCGAACGGGTAGAAGGCTACACCTTC.

This sequence joins TRBV7-9 and TRBJ2-7; 8 bases line up with TRBD2. Germline-derived CDR1 and CDR2 are SEHNR and FQNEAQ (reference sequence). Germline trimming cut 4 bases from V and 1 base from J; bases unmatched to any gene: 6. The CDR3 contains 15 residues. In DNA, the CDR3 is TGTGCCAGCAGCTCCACCGGGACTAGTTCCTACGAGCAGTACTTC. This sequence encodes CASSSTGTSSYEQYF.

V gene TRBV28 combines with J gene TRBJ1-2, with D uncertain. This CDR3 has 13 amino acids. Germline V gene sequence: CDR1 MDHEN, CDR2 SYDVKM. Trimming cost V 3 bases and J 4 bases, with 9 bases left between them. As DNA, the CDR3 is TGTGCCAGCAGTTTCCCCGTGAGCTATGGCTACACCTTC. Residues: CASSFPVSYGYTF.

This chain joins TRBV19 and TRBJ1-2, with D possibly being TRBD1 (5 bases). The CDR3 is 17 residues long. The V and J ends lost 3 bases and 6 bases respectively, with 23 bases between them. Germline CDR1 is LNHDA and CDR2 is SQIVND (reference sequence). As DNA, the CDR3 is TGTGCCAGTAGTATTTTGGCAGGGTCCCTATCCGCCCATGGCTACACCTTC. It is translated as CASSILAGSLSAHGYTF.

The chain recombines TRBV6-1 with TRBJ2-5, with 10 positions matching TRBD1. V dropped 6 bases and J dropped 5; count of bases not matched to a gene: 9. The CDR3 has 15 amino acids. The V gene's germline CDR1 is MNHNS and CDR2 SASEGT. The CDR3 loop is CASRERDRGPETQYF. CDR3 DNA sequence: TGTGCCAGCAGGGAGAGGGACAGGGGTCCCGAGACCCAGTACTTC.

This chain uses TRBV19 with TRBJ2-5, with D perhaps TRBD1 (5 bases). Germline V gene lookup returns CDR1 LNHDA and CDR2 SQIVND (reference sequence). The CDR3 loop spans 15 amino acids. V shed 1 base and J shed 2 bases, with 11 bases lying between them. The CDR3 coding sequence is TGTGCCAGTAGTATAGCTCGCACAGGACAAGAGACCCAGTACTTC. It codes for CASSIARTGQETQYF.

V and J are TRBV5-1 and TRBJ2-3; 13 bases agree with TRBD2. This CDR3 contains 16 residues. Germline V gene data show CDR1 as SGHRS and CDR2 as YFSETQ. The ends lost 4 bases at V and 5 bases at J; junction bases unmatched: 7. CDR3 coding DNA: TGCGCCAGCAGCCCAGGACTAGCGGGAGACGGAGATACGCAGTATTTT. It codes for CASSPGLAGDGDTQYF.

The rearrangement uses TRBV2 and TRBJ2-7, with 12 nucleotides matching TRBD2. V shed 4 bases and J 0 bases; nucleotides not matched to a gene: 4. The CDR3 has 16 amino acids. Germline-derived CDR1 and CDR2 are SNHLY and FYNNEI. The DNA for the CDR3 is TGTGCCAGCAGTGGAAGACTAGCGGGGGCCTCCTACGAGCAGTACTTC. This translates into CASSGRLAGASYEQYF. Full variable domain (rest looked up from reference TRBV2 and TRBJ2-7): EPEVTQTPSHQVTQMGQEVILRCVPISNHLYFYWYRQILGQKVEFLVSFYNNEISEKSEIFDDQFSVERPDGSNFTLKIRSTKLEDSAMYFCASSGRLAGASYEQYFGPGTRLTVT.

The V call is TRBV19, the J call TRBJ1-4; the match to TRBD1 covers 7 bases. CDR1 LNHDA and CDR2 SQIVND come from the germline V gene (reference sequence). This CDR3 has 14 residues. With 3 bases clipped from V and 6 bases from J, the junction kept 4 bases outside the gene matches. The CDR3 DNA sequence: TGTGCCAGTAGTATGGGGACAGTCGATGAAAAACTGTTTTTT. Its protein is CASSMGTVDEKLFF.

This chain uses TRBV9 with TRBJ2-7; 7 nucleotides align to TRBD1. Germline-derived CDR1 and CDR2 are SGDLS and YYNGEE. The length of the CDR3 is 15 residues. The J segment lost 3 bases and the V segment lost 0 bases, leaving 6 bases of the junction unmatched. The CDR3 DNA sequence: TGTGCCAGCAGCGTAGGACAGGGTGGGATCTACGAGCAGTACTTC. Translating gives CASSVGQGGIYEQYF. The full variable domain, with the rest looked up from reference TRBV9 and TRBJ2-7, is DSGVTQTPKHLITATGQRVTLRCSPRSGDLSVYWYQQSLDQGLQFLIQYYNGEERAKGNILERFSAQQFPDLHSELNLSSLELGDSALYFCASSVGQGGIYEQYFGPGTRLTVT.

J is TRBJ2-2 and V is TRBV5-4; TRBD1 matches 8 bases. The germline gives CDR1 SGHNT, CDR2 YYREEE (reference sequence). This CDR3 is built from 15 residues. The ends lost 2 bases at V and 4 bases at J; junction bases unmatched: 4. CDR3 sequence (DNA): TGTGCCAGCAGCTTTAACCAGGGGGCCACCGGGGAGCTGTTTTTT. It translates to CASSFNQGATGELFF.

The chain employs TRBV7-9 and TRBJ2-7; no clear D. The CDR3 contains 12 residues. CDR1 and CDR2 from the germline V gene are SEHNR and FQNEAQ (reference sequence). Trimming took 5 bases from V and 7 from J, leaving 12 bases between them. Here the CDR3 DNA reads TGTGCCAGCAGCCAAGAGAGAGCTGAGCAGTACTTC. Translation gives CASSQERAEQYF.

Comment on this clone: This same CDR3 is encoded by further DNA sequences in the sample. The chain is built from TRBV19 and TRBJ2-7; 11 bases agree with TRBD2. Germline loops: CDR1 LNHDA, CDR2 SQIVND (reference sequence). The V and J ends lost 5 bases and 4 bases, in that order; junction bases with no gene match: 4. The CDR3 sequence is 14 residues long. CDR3 sequence reads: CASSPGTSGYEQYF. CDR3 DNA: TGTGCCAGTAGTCCCGGGACTAGCGGATACGAGCAGTACTTC.

In its sample, this clone was seen once. The chain combines TRBV7-6 with TRBJ2-7; 11 positions agree with TRBD2. This CDR3 comprises 17 residues. CDR1 and CDR2 from the germline V gene are SGHVS and FNYEAQ. The V gene end was trimmed by 3 bases and the J gene end by 1 base; junction bases not matched to a gene: 8. The CDR3 nucleotides read TGTGCCAGCAGCTTGGGTATAGCGGGAGGGGGTTCCTACGAGCAGTACTTC. Translating gives CASSLGIAGGGSYEQYF.

This sequence joins TRBV28 and TRBJ1-3; 9 nucleotides align to TRBD1. V lost 3 bases and J lost 3; bases outside the gene matches: 6. This CDR3 is 16 amino acids long. CDR1 and CDR2 (germline): MDHEN, SYDVKM. The CDR3 spells CASSFPTGGGGNTIYF. The CDR3 nucleotides are TGTGCCAGCAGTTTCCCAACAGGGGGCGGTGGAAACACCATATATTTT.

This chain uses TRBV2 with TRBJ2-3; 10 nucleotides line up with TRBD2. After removal of 6 bases from V and 4 bases from J, the junction contained 4 bases not matched to a gene. In germline, CDR1 is SNHLY, CDR2 FYNNEI. This CDR3 is 14 amino acids long. CDR3 residues: CASRGLAGADTQYF. The DNA of the CDR3 is TGTGCCAGCAGAGGGCTAGCGGGAGCAGATACGCAGTATTTT. Combining the CDR3 with reference TRBV2 and TRBJ2-3 gives the whole variable domain EPEVTQTPSHQVTQMGQEVILRCVPISNHLYFYWYRQILGQKVEFLVSFYNNEISEKSEIFDDQFSVERPDGSNFTLKIRSTKLEDSAMYFCASRGLAGADTQYFGPGTRLTVL.

In its sample, this clone was seen once. This chain links TRBV11-1 with TRBJ1-1; D not resolved. The V end was cut by 3 bases, the J end by 3 bases, with 5 bases between. CDR3 length: 12 residues. The germline gives CDR1 SGHAT, CDR2 FQDESV (reference sequence). CDR3 residues: CASSFEHTEAFF. As DNA, the CDR3 is TGTGCCAGCAGCTTCGAGCACACTGAAGCTTTCTTT.

The rearrangement links TRBV4-3 to TRBJ2-5; the D gene is possibly TRBD1 (5 bases). The ends were cut back, 0 bases at V and 5 bases at J, with 10 bases in the middle. The CDR3 has 14 residues. Germline-derived CDR1 and CDR2 are LGHNA and YSLEER. CDR3 sequence: CASSQDQGLETQYF. As DNA, the CDR3 is TGCGCCAGCAGCCAAGATCAGGGATTGGAGACCCAGTACTTC.

The chain links TRBV30 to TRBJ2-7; D perhaps matches TRBD2 (6 bases). The CDR3 consists of 13 residues. The germline gives CDR1 GTSNPN, CDR2 SVGIG (reference sequence). V lost 3 bases and J lost 3, with 12 bases in between. CDR3 region: CAWSMEGNYEQYF. The CDR3 coding sequence is TGTGCCTGGAGCATGGAGGGAAACTACGAGCAGTACTTC. The whole variable domain, remainder taken from reference TRBV30 and TRBJ2-7, is SQTIHQWPATLVQPVGSPLSLECTVEGTSNPNLYWYRQAAGRGLQLLFYSVGIGQISSEVPQNLSASRPQDRQFILSSKKLLLSDSGFYLCAWSMEGNYEQYFGPGTRLTVT.

The V call is TRBV10-3, the J call TRBJ2-7; 10 nucleotides agree with TRBD1. CDR1 is ENHRY and CDR2 is SYGVKD in the germline V gene. Germline trimming cut 6 bases from V and 2 bases from J; bases unmatched to any gene: 1. The CDR3 sequence is 13 residues long. The CDR3 region is CAIRGQGTYEQYF. The DNA for the CDR3 is TGTGCCATCAGGGGACAGGGGACCTACGAGCAGTACTTC.

The rearrangement uses TRBV19 and TRBJ2-1; 12 positions match TRBD2. The V and J ends lost 0 bases and 8 bases, in that order; junction bases with no gene match: 8. Germline CDR1 LNHDA, CDR2 SQIVND (reference sequence). This CDR3 spans 17 amino acids. The CDR3 sequence: CASSIDLSSGRVYEQFF. CDR3 nucleotides: TGTGCCAGTAGTATAGACCTCTCTAGCGGGAGGGTCTATGAGCAGTTCTTC.

CDR3 amino acids: CASRLQGAQGNEKLFF. The DNA for the CDR3 is TGTGCCAGCAGACTACAGGGGGCGCAGGGTAATGAAAAACTGTTTTTT. The chain recombines TRBV27 with TRBJ1-4, with TRBD1 matching over 9 bases. Trimming removed 6 bases from V and 4 bases from J; junction bases left unmatched: 9. CDR1 is MNHEY and CDR2 is SMNVEV in the germline V gene (reference sequence). This CDR3 contains 16 residues.

This clone came up once. The rearrangement uses TRBV29-1 and TRBJ2-7, with a weak D call TRBD2 (6 bases). From germline, CDR1 is SQVTM and CDR2 ANQGSEA. V lost 6 bases, J lost 1 base, and 13 bases lay in between. This CDR3 has 13 residues. The CDR3 nucleotides are TGCAGCGTAAAGCTAGCGCAATCCTACGAGCAGTACTTC. This encodes CSVKLAQSYEQYF.

The chain recombines TRBV4-2 with TRBJ2-7, with D tentatively TRBD2 (6 bases). The CDR3 is 16 amino acids. The V end was cut by 1 base, the J end by 0 bases, with 13 bases between. Germline-derived CDR1 and CDR2 are LGHNA and YNFKEQ. The CDR3 DNA is TGTGCCAGCAGCCAAGCGACGGGACTGAGCTCCTACGAGCAGTACTTC. As protein: CASSQATGLSSYEQYF.

A single count supports this clone. This chain uses TRBV28 with TRBJ1-4; 9 bases are shared with TRBD1. V dropped 3 bases and J dropped 8; count of bases not matched to a gene: 16. Germline loops: CDR1 MDHEN, CDR2 SYDVKM. This CDR3 contains 18 residues. This CDR3 is CASSFQNIAGTGREKLFF. CDR3 DNA: TGTGCCAGCAGTTTTCAAAACATCGCCGGGACAGGGCGCGAAAAACTGTTTTTT. The whole variable domain, remainder taken from reference TRBV28 and TRBJ1-4, is DVKVTQSSRYLVKRTGEKVFLECVQDMDHENMFWYRQDPGLGLRLIYFSYDVKMKEKGDIPEGYSVSREKKERFSLILESASTNQTSMYLCASSFQNIAGTGREKLFFGSGTQLSVL.

The J gene is TRBJ2-7, the V gene TRBV19; tentatively, D is TRBD1 (6 bases). Trimming took 7 bases from V and 4 from J, leaving 14 bases between them. Germline V CDR1 and CDR2: LNHDA, SQIVND (reference sequence). The CDR3 has 13 amino acids. Written as DNA, the CDR3 is TGTGCCAGTAAGAGGGCAGGGGAGTACGAGCAGTACTTC. Translated, it gives CASKRAGEYEQYF.

The V gene is TRBV5-8, the J gene TRBJ2-7; 7 bases map to TRBD1. J lost 3 bases, V lost 5 bases, and 11 bases had no gene match. Germline V gives CDR1 SGHTS, CDR2 YDEGEE. The CDR3 length is 15 residues. CDR3 DNA sequence: TGTGCCAGCAGTCGTTCGGGACAGTTAAACTACGAGCAGTACTTC. This codes for CASSRSGQLNYEQYF.

The chain carries TRBV5-1 and TRBJ2-7; maybe TRBD1 (6 bases). Trimming took off 0 bases at V and 6 bases at J, with 16 bases between the two ends. From germline, CDR1 is SGHRS and CDR2 YFSETQ. The CDR3 runs 15 residues. The CDR3 bases are TGCGCCAGCAGCTTGGGTTATGCAGGGGCCAGCGAGCAGTACTTC. Protein sequence: CASSLGYAGASEQYF.

The chain is built from TRBV27 and TRBJ1-1; D might be TRBD1 (5 bases). V was cut by 3 bases and J by 4 bases, with 9 bases left in between. This CDR3 is 13 amino acids long. Germline lookup yields CDR1 MNHEY and CDR2 SMNVEV (reference sequence). The CDR3 DNA reads as TGTGCCAGCAGTTTTTGGCAGGGCACTGAAGCTTTCTTT. Its translation: CASSFWQGTEAFF.

The rearrangement links TRBV2 to TRBJ1-2, with D possibly matching TRBD1 (5 bases). The ends were cut back, 3 bases at V and 8 bases at J, with 10 bases in the middle. Germline V CDR1 and CDR2: SNHLY, FYNNEI. CDR3 size: 12 residues. The CDR3 nucleotides read TGTGCCAGCAGTGAGGGGCCAAAGGGCTACACCTTC. Protein product: CASSEGPKGYTF.

The chain carries TRBV30 and TRBJ1-1; the match to TRBD1 covers 8 bases. The ends lost 0 bases at V and 5 bases at J; junction bases unmatched: 8. Germline lookup yields CDR1 GTSNPN and CDR2 SVGIG (reference sequence). The CDR3 has 15 residues. Here the CDR3 reads CAWSVYVQGATEAFF. As DNA, the CDR3 is TGTGCCTGGAGTGTATATGTCCAGGGGGCAACTGAAGCTTTCTTT.

This clone was picked up one time. The J gene is TRBJ2-5, the V gene TRBV25-1; D perhaps matches TRBD2 (6 bases). The V gene lost 4 bases and the J gene lost 1 base, with 13 bases spanning the gap. The CDR3 runs 15 residues. Per the germline V gene, CDR1 is MGHDK and CDR2 is SYGVNS. CDR3 in amino acids: CASSGAGTAQETQYF. In nucleotides, the CDR3 is TGTGCCAGCAGTGGGGCGGGAACCGCCCAAGAGACCCAGTACTTC.